The 6 T cell receptor beta chains reported below all come from one sample, sequenced in a study of blood T cell repertoires in COVID-19. Clones were sequenced by immunoSEQ multiplex PCR, and TCRdb holds only the in-frame ones, with some missing. Here the sample spans about 320,000 clones, around 85% being singletons. Sequenced: PBMCs or T cells enriched from blood (not recorded which). The receptors originated from a woman in her 30s who had been exposed to COVID-19.

This rearrangement joins TRBV28 to TRBJ1-6; TRBD1 might be the D (6 bases). CDR3 length: 14 residues. The V gene lost 6 bases and the J gene lost 6 bases, with 12 bases spanning the gap. Germline assignment: CDR1 MDHEN and CDR2 SYDVKM. The CDR3 loop reads CASRTGTPNSPLHF. CDR3 coding DNA: TGTGCCAGCAGAACCGGGACACCTAATTCACCCCTCCACTTT. Complete variable domain (other parts from reference TRBV28 and TRBJ1-6): DVKVTQSSRYLVKRTGEKVFLECVQDMDHENMFWYRQDPGLGLRLIYFSYDVKMKEKGDIPEGYSVSREKKERFSLILESASTNQTSMYLCASRTGTPNSPLHFGNGTRLTVT.

The V gene is TRBV7-9, the J gene TRBJ1-1, with a tentative D call TRBD1 (6 bases). V was trimmed by 6 bases and J by 0 bases, leaving 11 bases between them. CDR1 and CDR2 (germline): SEHNR, FQNEAQ (reference sequence). The CDR3 runs to 14 residues. In DNA, the CDR3 is TGTGCCAGCAGTGTTACAGGGTTGAACACTGAAGCTTTCTTT. It yields the protein CASSVTGLNTEAFF. The full variable domain, in which reference TRBV7-9 and TRBJ1-1 provide the parts outside the CDR3, is DTGVSQNPRHKITKRGQNVTFRCDPISEHNRLYWYRQTLGQGPEFLTYFQNEAQLEKSRLLSDRFSAERPKGSFSTLEIQRTEQGDSAMYLCASSVTGLNTEAFFGQGTRLTVV.

J is TRBJ1-2 and V is TRBV21-1; TRBD1, the D gene given by the table, was not confirmed from the DNA. TRBV21-1 corresponds to a pseudogene. The CDR3 loop spans 17 amino acids. The CDR3 DNA reads as TGTGCCAGCAGCAAGAACGCATACAGGGGAGCTAACTATGGCTACACCTTC. Translated: CASSKNAYRGANYGYTF.

This chain uses TRBV5-1 with TRBJ2-7, with 13 nucleotides matching TRBD2. Unmatched junction bases numbered 11, after V lost 4 bases and J lost 4 bases. The CDR3 totals 17 residues. Germline V gene data show CDR1 as SGHRS and CDR2 as YFSETQ. Written as DNA, the CDR3 is TGCGCCAGCAGCATGACGGGAGGGACTAGCGGGGTGTACGAGCAGTACTTC. Protein sequence: CASSMTGGTSGVYEQYF.

This chain uses TRBV5-4 with TRBJ1-2; tentatively, D is TRBD1 (5 bases). V gave up 0 bases and J gave up 6 bases, with 12 bases separating them. The CDR3 consists of 14 residues. CDR1 is SGHNT and CDR2 is YYREEE in the germline V gene (reference sequence). In DNA form, the CDR3 reads TGTGCCAGCAGCTTGGATCCTGGGGGGGATGGCTACACCTTC. Translated: CASSLDPGGDGYTF.

The chain carries TRBV7-9 and TRBJ1-2, with D unresolved. V lost 0 bases to trimming and J lost 8 bases, with 16 bases between them. CDR1 is SEHNR and CDR2 is FQNEAQ in the germline V gene (reference sequence). The CDR3 spans 15 residues. CDR3 sequence reads: CASSLAGRTHLGYTF. CDR3 sequence (DNA): TGTGCCAGCAGCTTAGCTGGTAGAACTCACCTAGGCTACACCTTC.